These 17 T cell receptor beta chains originate from one sample sequenced in a study of T cells in localized non-small cell lung cancer. Profiling relied on immunoSEQ multiplex PCR, and the TCRdb table lists in-frame clones only, not all of them. Of 52,000 or so clones listed, 86% are singletons. The specimen comprised peripheral blood, sampled before any cancer treatment. These receptors all stem from a male donor aged 60 or older with stage III squamous cell lung carcinoma.

J is TRBJ1-5 and V is TRBV6-5; D unresolved. Per the germline V gene, CDR1 is MNHEY and CDR2 is SVGAGI. Deletions cut 0 bases from V and 4 bases from J, with 4 bases between. The CDR3 extends over 13 amino acids. The CDR3 DNA reads TGTGCCAGCAGTTACTCAAAAAATCAGCCCCAGCATTTT. This sequence encodes CASSYSKNQPQHF.

This clone has more than one count but fewer than ten. The chain combines TRBV10-3 with TRBJ1-3; unclear D gene. V lost 5 bases, J lost 0 bases, and 8 bases lay in between. This CDR3 region has 14 residues. From germline, CDR1 is ENHRY and CDR2 SYGVKD. CDR3 sequence: CAISLTFSGNTIYF. The CDR3 nucleotides are TGTGCCATCAGTTTGACCTTCTCTGGAAACACCATATATTTT.

The V gene is TRBV4-1, the J gene TRBJ1-3; D is undetermined. Trimming pared 1 base from V and 2 bases from J, leaving 6 bases between. Germline CDR1 MGHRA, CDR2 YSYEKL. The CDR3 runs to 14 residues. The CDR3 region is CASSQAAAGNTIYF. CDR3 nucleotides: TGCGCCAGCAGCCAAGCCGCAGCTGGAAACACCATATATTTT.

V usage is TRBV9 and J usage is TRBJ1-6, with D unresolved. V was shortened by 0 bases and J by 7 bases, with 8 bases between the two germline ends. The CDR3 is 14 amino acids. CDR1 is SGDLS, CDR2 YYNGEE, per germline. The CDR3: CASSVAHVNSPLHF. In DNA form, the CDR3 reads TGTGCCAGCAGCGTAGCTCACGTCAATTCACCCCTCCACTTT.

The chain carries TRBV18 and TRBJ1-1; D is ambiguous. The V end lost 3 bases, the J end lost 0 bases, and 14 bases lay between the germline ends. The length of the CDR3 is 16 residues. Per germline, CDR1 KGHSH and CDR2 LQKENI. CDR3 amino acids: CASSPVASLLNTEAFF. DNA of the CDR3: TGTGCCAGCTCACCGGTAGCTAGTCTATTGAACACTGAAGCTTTCTTT. Looking up the rest from reference TRBV18 and TRBJ1-1 gives the full variable domain: NAGVMQNPRHLVRRRGQEARLRCSPMKGHSHVYWYRQLPEEGLKFMVYLQKENIIDESGMPKERFSAEFPKEGPSILRIQQVVRGDSAAYFCASSPVASLLNTEAFFGQGTRLTVV.

This CDR3 reads CASSRKTEAFF. The CDR3, as DNA: TGTGCCAGCAGTCGAAAAACTGAAGCTTTCTTT. The V and J genes are TRBV28 and TRBJ1-1; D remains ambiguous. Germline CDR1 MDHEN, CDR2 SYDVKM. Trimming removed 5 bases from V and 5 bases from J, with 6 bases in between. The length of the CDR3 is 11 residues.

The V call is TRBV19, the J call TRBJ2-1; TRBD2 matches at 7 bases. CDR3 length: 16 residues. CDR1 LNHDA and CDR2 SQIVND come from the germline V gene (reference sequence). V was pared by 8 bases and J by 1 base, with 11 bases of the junction left unmatched. CDR3 residues: CASGPGRGRSYNEQFF. CDR3 nucleotide sequence: TGTGCCAGTGGACCGGGGCGGGGGAGGTCCTACAATGAGCAGTTCTTC.

This rearrangement joins TRBV11-3 to TRBJ1-5; D unclear. There are 17 residues in the CDR3. V dropped 0 bases and J dropped 2 bases, with 14 bases sitting between them. Germline V gene data show CDR1 as SGHNT and CDR2 as YENEEA. CDR3 loop: CASSLDLEGCGNQPQHF. In DNA, the CDR3 is TGTGCCAGCAGCTTAGATCTGGAGGGTTGTGGCAATCAGCCCCAGCATTTT.

The sample holds a few counts of this clone. The CDR3 spells CASSNQWAINEKLFF. CDR3 sequence (DNA): TGCGCCAGCTCTAACCAGTGGGCCATAAATGAAAAACTGTTTTTT. This chain joins TRBV5-1 and TRBJ1-4; D call uncertain. The CDR3 runs 15 residues. The germline CDR1 and CDR2 sequences are SGHRS and YFSETQ. Trimming cost V 7 bases and J 5 bases, with 18 bases left between them.

The chain is built from TRBV18 and TRBJ1-5; TRBD1 agrees at 8 bases. The V and J ends lost 4 bases and 2 bases, in that order; junction bases with no gene match: 4. CDR1 is KGHSH and CDR2 is LQKENI in the germline V gene. The CDR3 covers 15 residues. CDR3 in DNA: TGTGCCAGCTCACTAGGGACAGGAGGCAATCAGCCCCAGCATTTT. Encoded protein: CASSLGTGGNQPQHF.

The chain carries TRBV5-4 and TRBJ2-6; D unclear. V was clipped by 4 bases and J by 0 bases, with 5 bases between them. This CDR3 spans 14 amino acids. CDR1 is SGHNT, CDR2 YYREEE, per germline (reference sequence). The chain's CDR3 is CASSAGSGANVLTF. CDR3 nucleotide sequence: TGTGCCAGCAGCGCTGGCTCTGGGGCCAACGTCCTGACTTTC.

The table lists this clone with a count of one. CDR3 loop: CASSIGTSGGAHTQYF. In DNA form, the CDR3 reads TGTGCCAGCAGCATAGGGACTAGCGGGGGGGCCCATACGCAGTATTTT. The V gene is TRBV5-4, the J gene TRBJ2-3, with 16 bases matching TRBD2. Germline V gene sequence: CDR1 SGHNT, CDR2 YYREEE (reference sequence). The CDR3 loop spans 16 amino acids. The V and J ends lost 4 bases and 7 bases, in that order; junction bases with no gene match: 6.

The chain combines TRBV28 with TRBJ2-1; TRBD2 might be the D (6 bases). There are 14 residues in the CDR3. Trimming cost V 8 bases and J 3 bases, with 14 bases left between them. Per the germline V gene, CDR1 is MDHEN and CDR2 is SYDVKM. CDR3 in DNA: TGTGCCAGCCAGCCGGGGGTGGTCTACAATGAGCAGTTCTTC. Protein product: CASQPGVVYNEQFF. The full variable domain, its missing parts supplied by reference TRBV28 and TRBJ2-1, is DVKVTQSSRYLVKRTGEKVFLECVQDMDHENMFWYRQDPGLGLRLIYFSYDVKMKEKGDIPEGYSVSREKKERFSLILESASTNQTSMYLCASQPGVVYNEQFFGPGTRLTVL.

The sample holds a few counts of this clone. The rearrangement uses TRBV7-6 and TRBJ2-2, with 14 bases that match TRBD2. V lost 1 base to trimming and J lost 2 bases; unmatched junction nucleotides: 3. CDR1 is SGHVS, CDR2 FNYEAQ, per germline. This CDR3 is built from 18 residues. The CDR3 protein is CASSLGGTSGGNTGELFF. The CDR3 DNA is TGTGCCAGCAGCTTAGGTGGGACTAGCGGGGGAAACACCGGGGAGCTGTTTTTT.

This chain uses TRBV4-1 with TRBJ1-2; TRBD1 agrees at 7 bases. J gave up 0 bases and V 1 base, and 2 bases lay outside the gene matches. Germline lookup yields CDR1 MGHRA and CDR2 YSYEKL. This CDR3 is 15 amino acids long. CDR3 DNA sequence: TGCGCCAGCAGCCAAGGAAGGGGGCCTAACTATGGCTACACCTTC. Translating gives CASSQGRGPNYGYTF.

The V gene is TRBV14, the J gene TRBJ2-3; TRBD2 agrees at 9 bases. Germline V gene lookup returns CDR1 SGHDN and CDR2 FVKESK. Trimming cost V 6 bases and J 2 bases; bases outside gene matches: 3. The CDR3 is made up of 14 amino acids. CDR3 in DNA: TGTGCCAGCAGTGTAGCGGGGGTCACAGATACGCAGTATTTT. Amino acids: CASSVAGVTDTQYF.

The chain recombines TRBV11-3 with TRBJ2-5; D possibly uses TRBD1 or TRBD2 (5 bases each). Trimming pared 0 bases from V and 1 base from J, leaving 6 bases between. Germline V gene data show CDR1 as SGHNT and CDR2 as YENEEA. This CDR3 region has 14 residues. The CDR3 is CASSLDGGQETQYF. The DNA for the CDR3 is TGTGCCAGCAGCTTAGATGGGGGCCAAGAGACCCAGTACTTC.